This T cell receptor (beta chain) was sequenced for a study of a mutant IDH1 vaccine in newly diagnosed glioma. On the study more broadly: Patients previously underwent radiotherapy, temozolomide, or both, and most underwent both.

The V end was cut by 1 base, the J end by 0 bases, with 13 bases between. This CDR3 is 17 amino acids long. Germline V gene data show CDR1 as KGHSH and CDR2 as LQKENI. Time point: baseline, week 1 (first vaccination visit). As to treatment: pre-vaccination baseline after standard-of-care therapy. Repertoires were generated with immunoSEQ multiplex PCR, while TCRdb's copy carries only in-frame clones and drops some. The sample consists of 20,000 to 25,000 clones, 93% of them appearing once. The V call is TRBV18, the J call TRBJ1-3, with D maybe TRBD1 (6 bases). The receptor comes from a man aged 35 to 55 with glioma. The specimen comprised PBMCs, sampled from a glioma patient treated with radiotherapy, temozolomide or both. The DNA of the CDR3 is TGTGCCAGCTCACCACTGGGGCAGGGGACCTCTGGAAACACCATATATTTT. This sequence encodes CASSPLGQGTSGNTIYF.